The rows below give T cell receptor beta chains drawn from one sample of a study of shared clonotypes between healthy human individuals. Some clones are missing from TCRdb's copy, which holds only in-frame ones; the method was immunoSEQ multiplex PCR. The data hold 450,000 to 550,000 clones, with about four fifths observed a single time. The sequencing input was PBMCs. The receptors shown here come from a middle-aged woman in good health. Some clones in this sample may be carry-over from other donors' samples. Both conserved end residues are part of each CDR3. Fields, in order: D gene, clone size, J gene, V gene, CDR3 protein, CDR3 DNA. The D gene is left open where the match is weak. Size is stated for part of the rows, as once, few or many counts, or as a class when the clone is expanded.

d_gene: .; abundance: .; j_gene: TRBJ2-3; v_gene: TRBV7-3; CDR3aa: CASSTQATDTQYF; CDR3nt: TGTGCCAGCAGCACCCAGGCTACAGATACGCAGTATTTT
d_gene: .; abundance: .; j_gene: TRBJ2-2; v_gene: TRBV11-2; CDR3aa: CASSLDRISNTGELFF; CDR3nt: TGTGCCAGCAGCTTAGATCGGATTAGTAACACCGGGGAGCTGTTTTTT
d_gene: .; abundance: .; j_gene: TRBJ2-7; v_gene: TRBV28; CDR3aa: CASRTSGAAGLHEQYF; CDR3nt: TGTGCCAGCAGGACCTCGGGGGCAGCCGGGCTACACGAGCAGTACTTC
d_gene: TRBD1; abundance: few; j_gene: TRBJ2-1; v_gene: TRBV2; CDR3aa: CASSGQGHEQFF; CDR3nt: TGTGCCAGCAGTGGACAGGGCCATGAGCAGTTCTTC
d_gene: TRBD1; abundance: .; j_gene: TRBJ1-1; v_gene: TRBV19; CDR3aa: CASSSRQGGTEAFF; CDR3nt: TGTGCCAGTAGTAGCCGACAGGGTGGCACTGAAGCTTTCTTT
d_gene: .; abundance: once; j_gene: TRBJ2-1; v_gene: TRBV11-2; CDR3aa: CASSLVSGADEQFF; CDR3nt: TGTGCCAGCAGCTTAGTTTCGGGAGCGGATGAGCAGTTCTTC
d_gene: .; abundance: few; j_gene: TRBJ1-4; v_gene: TRBV4-2; CDR3aa: CASSQETATNEKLFF; CDR3nt: TGTGCCAGCAGCCAAGAGACAGCAACTAATGAAAAACTGTTTTTT
d_gene: .; abundance: .; j_gene: TRBJ1-1; v_gene: TRBV18; CDR3aa: CASRVGVNTEAFF; CDR3nt: TGTGCCAGCCGAGTTGGGGTGAACACTGAAGCTTTCTTT
d_gene: .; abundance: .; j_gene: TRBJ2-5; v_gene: TRBV14; CDR3aa: CASQQVGGETQYF; CDR3nt: TGTGCCAGCCAACAAGTGGGCGGGGAGACCCAGTACTTC
d_gene: .; abundance: .; j_gene: TRBJ2-3; v_gene: TRBV5-1; CDR3aa: CASSISGLGDTQYF; CDR3nt: TGCGCCAGCAGCATTTCAGGGTTGGGGGATACGCAGTATTTT
d_gene: TRBD1; abundance: .; j_gene: TRBJ1-3; v_gene: TRBV19; CDR3aa: CASKGQGGNTIYF; CDR3nt: TGTGCCAGCAAGGGACAGGGAGGAAACACCATATATTTT
d_gene: .; abundance: .; j_gene: TRBJ2-5; v_gene: TRBV6-4; CDR3aa: CASSEESEETQYF; CDR3nt: TGTGCCAGCAGTGAAGAAAGTGAAGAGACCCAGTACTTC
d_gene: TRBD2; abundance: .; j_gene: TRBJ2-7; v_gene: TRBV5-1; CDR3aa: CASSRGGVSYEQYF; CDR3nt: TGCGCCAGCAGCCGGGGAGGGGTCTCCTACGAGCAGTACTTC
d_gene: .; abundance: once; j_gene: TRBJ2-6; v_gene: TRBV6-1; CDR3aa: CASIRGSSGANVLTF; CDR3nt: TGTGCCAGCATCCGGGGCTCCTCTGGGGCCAACGTCCTGACTTTC
d_gene: .; abundance: .; j_gene: TRBJ1-1; v_gene: TRBV30; CDR3aa: CALGGLNTEAFF; CDR3nt: TGTGCTCTGGGGGGGTTGAACACTGAAGCTTTCTTT
d_gene: TRBD2; abundance: .; j_gene: TRBJ2-1; v_gene: TRBV2; CDR3aa: CASSEALTLAGVGSEQFF; CDR3nt: TGTGCCAGCAGTGAAGCCCTGACCCTAGCGGGAGTTGGGAGTGAGCAGTTCTTC
d_gene: .; abundance: .; j_gene: TRBJ2-6; v_gene: TRBV10-2; CDR3aa: CASSDARVGANVLTF; CDR3nt: TGCGCCAGCAGTGACGCTCGGGTCGGGGCCAACGTCCTGACTTTC
d_gene: .; abundance: .; j_gene: TRBJ1-1; v_gene: TRBV28; CDR3aa: CASSLGTEAFF; CDR3nt: TGTGCCAGCAGTTTAGGGACTGAAGCTTTCTTT
d_gene: .; abundance: .; j_gene: TRBJ2-2; v_gene: TRBV27; CDR3aa: CASSLSGAGTGELFF; CDR3nt: TGTGCCAGCAGTTTATCGGGGGCAGGGACCGGGGAGCTGTTTTTT
d_gene: .; abundance: few; j_gene: TRBJ2-5; v_gene: TRBV9; CDR3aa: CASSVASQAQETQYF; CDR3nt: TGTGCCAGCAGCGTAGCCTCACAGGCCCAAGAGACCCAGTACTTC
d_gene: .; abundance: .; j_gene: TRBJ1-2; v_gene: TRBV6-5; CDR3aa: CASSYSGNYGYTF; CDR3nt: TGTGCCAGCAGTTACAGTGGTAACTATGGCTACACCTTC
d_gene: .; abundance: many; j_gene: TRBJ2-3; v_gene: TRBV5-8; CDR3aa: CASSLSGTTDTQYF; CDR3nt: TGTGCCAGCAGCTTATCAGGGACCACAGATACGCAGTATTTT
d_gene: .; abundance: .; j_gene: TRBJ2-7; v_gene: TRBV5-8; CDR3aa: CASSLVGEAYEQYF; CDR3nt: TGTGCCAGCAGCTTGGTAGGGGAAGCATACGAGCAGTACTTC
d_gene: .; abundance: few; j_gene: TRBJ2-5; v_gene: TRBV7-8; CDR3aa: CASSLNRGGGETQYF; CDR3nt: TGTGCCAGCAGTCTCAACCGGGGAGGCGGGGAAACCCAGTACTTC
d_gene: .; abundance: .; j_gene: TRBJ1-5; v_gene: TRBV19; CDR3aa: CASSASGTPPWEPQHF; CDR3nt: TGTGCCAGTAGTGCCTCCGGGACACCCCCCTGGGAGCCCCAGCATTTT
d_gene: .; abundance: .; j_gene: TRBJ1-1; v_gene: TRBV2; CDR3aa: CASKGGPVSNTEAFF; CDR3nt: TGTGCCAGCAAGGGGGGGCCAGTTTCGAACACTGAAGCTTTCTTT
d_gene: .; abundance: .; j_gene: TRBJ2-2; v_gene: TRBV5-1; CDR3aa: CASSPLVTSGELFF; CDR3nt: TGCGCCAGCAGCCCTCTAGTTACCTCCGGGGAGCTGTTTTTT
d_gene: .; abundance: .; j_gene: TRBJ2-5; v_gene: TRBV28; CDR3aa: CASSTSGQETQYF; CDR3nt: TGTGCCAGCAGTACGAGCGGCCAAGAGACCCAGTACTTC
d_gene: TRBD2; abundance: .; j_gene: TRBJ2-2; v_gene: TRBV18; CDR3aa: CASSPQGLAIHGELFF; CDR3nt: TGTGCCAGCTCACCACAAGGACTAGCAATCCACGGGGAGCTGTTTTTT
d_gene: .; abundance: .; j_gene: TRBJ2-7; v_gene: TRBV10-3; CDR3aa: CATRDLVGSEQYF; CDR3nt: TGTGCCACCCGCGACTTGGTAGGGAGCGAGCAGTACTTC
d_gene: .; abundance: .; j_gene: TRBJ2-3; v_gene: TRBV7-2; CDR3aa: CASSQFAGVADTQYF; CDR3nt: TGTGCCAGCAGCCAGTTCGCAGGGGTGGCAGATACGCAGTATTTT
d_gene: .; abundance: once; j_gene: TRBJ1-6; v_gene: TRBV6-1; CDR3aa: CASSETTSSGPHF; CDR3nt: TGTGCCAGCAGTGAAACTACTTCCTCAGGGCCCCACTTT
d_gene: .; abundance: .; j_gene: TRBJ2-7; v_gene: TRBV25-1; CDR3aa: CASSITPLSYEQYF; CDR3nt: TGTGCCAGCAGTATTACCCCACTATCATACGAGCAGTACTTC
d_gene: TRBD2; abundance: .; j_gene: TRBJ2-7; v_gene: TRBV5-6; CDR3aa: CASSQIGLAGTYEQYF; CDR3nt: TGTGCCAGCAGCCAAATAGGGCTAGCGGGAACCTACGAGCAGTACTTC
d_gene: .; abundance: .; j_gene: TRBJ1-1; v_gene: TRBV2; CDR3aa: CASSENVNTEAFF; CDR3nt: TGTGCCAGCAGTGAAAATGTGAACACTGAAGCTTTCTTT
d_gene: .; abundance: .; j_gene: TRBJ2-2; v_gene: TRBV11-2; CDR3aa: CASSVGRASGELFF; CDR3nt: TGTGCCAGCAGCGTAGGCCGAGCATCCGGGGAGCTGTTTTTT
d_gene: .; abundance: few; j_gene: TRBJ2-7; v_gene: TRBV20-1; CDR3aa: CSAPWSSEQYF; CDR3nt: TGCAGTGCCCCCTGGAGTTCCGAGCAGTACTTC
d_gene: .; abundance: many; j_gene: TRBJ1-1; v_gene: TRBV29-1; CDR3aa: CSVEDGTYEAFF; CDR3nt: TGCAGCGTTGAAGACGGGACTTATGAAGCTTTCTTT
d_gene: .; abundance: many; j_gene: TRBJ2-2; v_gene: TRBV2; CDR3aa: CASSEQGITNTGELFF; CDR3nt: TGTGCCAGCAGTGAACAGGGAATTACGAACACCGGGGAGCTGTTTTTT
d_gene: TRBD2; abundance: .; j_gene: TRBJ2-1; v_gene: TRBV9; CDR3aa: CASSPKSGRAGNEQFF; CDR3nt: TGTGCCAGCAGCCCCAAAAGCGGGAGGGCTGGGAATGAGCAGTTCTTC
d_gene: TRBD2; abundance: .; j_gene: TRBJ2-5; v_gene: TRBV19; CDR3aa: CASSIVREGRETQYF; CDR3nt: TGTGCCAGTAGTATAGTACGGGAGGGCCGGGAGACCCAGTACTTC
d_gene: .; abundance: many; j_gene: TRBJ2-3; v_gene: TRBV18; CDR3aa: CASSPPIFTSLRDTQYF; CDR3nt: TGTGCCAGCTCACCACCAATTTTTACTAGCCTAAGAGATACGCAGTATTTT
d_gene: .; abundance: .; j_gene: TRBJ1-2; v_gene: TRBV5-1; CDR3aa: CASSWEPGHKRGGYTF; CDR3nt: TGCGCCAGCAGCTGGGAACCGGGACACAAGAGGGGTGGCTACACCTTC
d_gene: .; abundance: .; j_gene: TRBJ2-2; v_gene: TRBV5-1; CDR3aa: CASSSSDANTGELFF; CDR3nt: TGCGCCAGCAGCTCTAGCGACGCGAACACCGGGGAGCTGTTTTTT
d_gene: .; abundance: .; j_gene: TRBJ2-5; v_gene: TRBV2; CDR3aa: CASGYRQTTGTQYF; CDR3nt: TGTGCCAGCGGTTATCGACAGACAACGGGGACCCAGTACTTC
d_gene: TRBD2; abundance: once; j_gene: TRBJ2-7; v_gene: TRBV29-1; CDR3aa: CSADGLAGGSYEQYF; CDR3nt: TGCAGCGCCGATGGTCTAGCGGGAGGCTCCTACGAGCAGTACTTC
d_gene: .; abundance: .; j_gene: TRBJ2-5; v_gene: TRBV5-5; CDR3aa: CASSAGAGSTETQYF; CDR3nt: TGTGCCAGCAGCGCGGGTGCGGGGTCCACGGAGACCCAGTACTTC
d_gene: .; abundance: .; j_gene: TRBJ2-6; v_gene: TRBV7-3; CDR3aa: CASSPLTSGANVLTF; CDR3nt: TGTGCCAGCAGCCCTTTGACCTCTGGGGCCAACGTCCTGACTTTC